The 32 T cell receptor beta chains below come from one sample, sequenced in a study of shared clonotypes between healthy human individuals. Using immunoSEQ multiplex PCR, the repertoire was profiled, and TCRdb retains in-frame clones only, with some absent. Of a few million clones listed, 93% are singletons. Naivety among CD8 cells was defined by CD45RO negativity and positive CCR7 selection, thereby excluding terminally differentiated effector memory CD45RA+ cells. Specimen: naive CD8+ T cells from PBMCs. These receptors were obtained from a young man in good health. Some clones in this sample may be carry-over from other donors' samples.

The chain is built from TRBV19 and TRBJ1-2; 7 nucleotides line up with TRBD1. Looked up from germline, CDR1 is LNHDA and CDR2 is SQIVND (reference sequence). V lost 6 bases to trimming and J lost 7 bases; unmatched junction nucleotides: 5. CDR3 size: 12 residues. CDR3 sequence: CASSSDRVGYTF. In DNA, the CDR3 is TGTGCCAGTAGCTCAGACAGGGTTGGCTACACCTTC.

Of note for this clone: The junction does not match germline at one end; this may be a read error. J is TRBJ2-1 and V is TRBV28; the D is unclear. The CDR3 has 11 amino acids. Germline loops: CDR1 MDHEN, CDR2 SYDVKM. CDR3 coding DNA: TGTGCCACCCACTACTACGATGAGCAGTTCTTC. Protein product: CATHYYDEQFF.

J is TRBJ2-1 and V is TRBV19; the D call may be TRBD1 or TRBD2 (5 bases each). The CDR3 is 13 amino acids. Germline V lookup: CDR1 LNHDA, CDR2 SQIVND (reference sequence). The V end was cut by 5 bases, the J end by 11 bases, with 16 bases between. The CDR3: CASSVRPGTQQFF. Here the CDR3 DNA reads TGTGCCAGTAGTGTACGACCGGGGACCCAGCAGTTCTTC.

The chain recombines TRBV19 with TRBJ1-1; no clear D. Germline-derived CDR1 and CDR2 are LNHDA and SQIVND (reference sequence). Between the trimmed V and J ends, which lost 2 bases and 0 bases, there was a span of 13 bases. This CDR3 spans 16 amino acids. The CDR3 sequence is CASSIKGRPLNTEAFF. DNA for the CDR3: TGTGCCAGTAGTATAAAAGGAAGGCCGCTGAACACTGAAGCTTTCTTT. The variable domain in full, completed from reference TRBV19 and TRBJ1-1, reads DGGITQSPKYLFRKEGQNVTLSCEQNLNHDAMYWYRQDPGQGLRLIYYSQIVNDFQKGDIAEGYSVSREKKESFPLTVTSAQKNPTAFYLCASSIKGRPLNTEAFFGQGTRLTVV.

This chain uses TRBV14 with TRBJ1-4; 8 bases align to TRBD1. Germline lookup yields CDR1 SGHDN and CDR2 FVKESK. With V trimmed by 0 bases and J by 8 bases, 5 bases remained unmatched. The CDR3 totals 15 residues. The CDR3 nucleotides read TGTGCCAGCAGCCAAGATCGGCAGGGGGCAGAAAAACTGTTTTTT. Translation: CASSQDRQGAEKLFF.

V usage is TRBV4-1 and J usage is TRBJ2-4; tentative D call: TRBD1 (6 bases). V lost 4 bases to trimming and J lost 1 base, with 17 bases between them. From germline, CDR1 is MGHRA and CDR2 YSYEKL. This CDR3 comprises 17 residues. CDR3 coding DNA: TGCGCCAGCAGCCCCGGAGTGAGGCAGGGGGCCAAAAACATTCAGTACTTC. Translating gives CASSPGVRQGAKNIQYF.

V gene TRBV4-3 combines with J gene TRBJ2-5; D is ambiguous. This CDR3 has 14 amino acids. CDR1 and CDR2 from the germline V gene are LGHNA and YSLEER. V shed 1 base and J shed 2 bases, with 8 bases lying between them. The CDR3 loop reads CASSQGGGQETQYF. The CDR3, as DNA: TGCGCCAGCAGCCAAGGAGGCGGACAAGAGACCCAGTACTTC.

The rearrangement links TRBV29-1 to TRBJ1-1; 7 nucleotides agree with TRBD1. The CDR3 covers 15 residues. The V gene's germline CDR1 is SQVTM and CDR2 ANQGSEA. V was pared by 5 bases and J by 0 bases, with 9 bases of the junction left unmatched. The CDR3 spells CSVPRDRHMNTEAFF. The CDR3 nucleotides are TGCAGCGTTCCCCGGGACAGACACATGAACACTGAAGCTTTCTTT.

This rearrangement joins TRBV4-2 to TRBJ2-1; 11 bases align to TRBD2. Germline V gene data show CDR1 as LGHNA and CDR2 as YNFKEQ. J gave up 6 bases and V 6 bases, and 7 bases lay outside the gene matches. The CDR3 is made up of 15 amino acids. The CDR3 spells CASRRLAGQANEQFF. DNA of the CDR3: TGTGCCAGCAGGAGACTAGCGGGACAAGCCAATGAGCAGTTCTTC.

The J gene is TRBJ2-7, the V gene TRBV7-2; 8 nucleotides line up with TRBD2. After removal of 5 bases from V and 3 bases from J, the junction contained 6 bases not matched to a gene. This CDR3 is 14 amino acids long. Germline CDR1 is SGHTA and CDR2 is FQGNSA. The CDR3 is CASSKGLARYEQYF. The DNA for the CDR3 is TGTGCCAGCAGCAAAGGACTAGCCCGCTACGAGCAGTACTTC.

This clone has just one count. This chain uses TRBV10-3 with TRBJ2-4, with 7 bases fitting TRBD1. The germline CDR1 and CDR2 sequences are ENHRY and SYGVKD. V dropped 6 bases and J dropped 6; count of bases not matched to a gene: 5. CDR3 length equals 13 residues. The CDR3 here is CAIRDRDTNIQYF. The CDR3 nucleotides read TGTGCCATCAGAGACAGGGACACAAACATTCAGTACTTC.

The chain links TRBV4-1 to TRBJ1-5; D is unclear. Per the germline V gene, CDR1 is MGHRA and CDR2 is YSYEKL. The CDR3 sequence is 17 residues long. Deletions cut 0 bases from V and 0 bases from J, with 12 bases between. The CDR3 nucleotides are TGCGCCAGCAGCCAAGATACAGCCCAATATAGCAATCAGCCCCAGCATTTT. Translating it yields CASSQDTAQYSNQPQHF.

V and J are TRBV28 and TRBJ1-1; TRBD1 matches at 9 bases. This CDR3 contains 15 residues. Germline-derived CDR1 and CDR2 are MDHEN and SYDVKM. With 6 bases clipped from V and 4 bases from J, the junction kept 9 bases outside the gene matches. CDR3 nucleotide sequence: TGTGCCAGCAGGAGAGGGGACAGGGAGTCCACTGAAGCTTTCTTT. This gives the protein CASRRGDRESTEAFF.

V gene TRBV4-1 combines with J gene TRBJ1-2; possible D gene TRBD1, 6 bases. With 0 bases removed from V and 3 bases from J, the gap between germline ends came to 8 bases. The V gene's germline CDR1 is MGHRA and CDR2 YSYEKL. The CDR3 runs 14 residues. DNA of the CDR3: TGCGCCAGCAGCCAAGATAGGACAGACTATGGCTACACCTTC. It yields the protein CASSQDRTDYGYTF.

The chain joins TRBV28 to TRBJ1-1; D remains ambiguous. V lost 2 bases to trimming and J lost 1 base, with 11 bases between them. This CDR3 contains 15 residues. Germline V CDR1 and CDR2: MDHEN, SYDVKM. CDR3 bases: TGTGCCAGCAGTTTAGTAGACACAGCGAACACTGAAGCTTTCTTT. Protein: CASSLVDTANTEAFF.

The genes are TRBV5-4 and TRBJ1-1; no clear D gene. This CDR3 has 16 residues. Germline values: CDR1 SGHNT, CDR2 YYREEE (reference sequence). Between the trimmed V and J ends, which lost 4 bases and 3 bases, there was a span of 19 bases. Here the CDR3 reads CASSEGSHQSDTEAFF. The CDR3 DNA reads as TGTGCCAGCAGCGAAGGTAGCCACCAAAGTGACACTGAAGCTTTCTTT. Together with reference TRBV5-4 and TRBJ1-1, the CDR3 gives the full variable domain: ETGVTQSPTHLIKTRGQQVTLRCSSQSGHNTVSWYQQALGQGPQFIFQYYREEENGRGNFPPRFSGLQFPNYSSELNVNALELDDSALYLCASSEGSHQSDTEAFFGQGTRLTVV.

The sample holds one count of this clone. The chain employs TRBV27 and TRBJ2-7; 8 bases map to TRBD2. Trimming removed 6 bases from V and 5 bases from J; junction bases left unmatched: 21. From germline, CDR1 is MNHEY and CDR2 SMNVEV (reference sequence). This CDR3 contains 18 residues. CDR3 sequence reads: CASRTRGALGLAADEQYF. The DNA for the CDR3 is TGTGCCAGCAGAACGAGGGGGGCTCTTGGACTAGCTGCGGACGAGCAGTACTTC.

The rearrangement joins TRBV7-8 to TRBJ2-1; D ambiguous. Trimming stripped 3 bases from V and 3 bases from J, with 12 bases between. Germline V gene sequence: CDR1 SGHVS, CDR2 FQNEAQ. CDR3 length equals 15 residues. The CDR3 protein is CASSLGLSDYNEQFF. CDR3 bases: TGTGCCAGCAGCTTGGGTCTGAGCGACTACAATGAGCAGTTCTTC.

This rearrangement joins TRBV5-1 to TRBJ2-1; D perhaps matches TRBD1 (6 bases). The CDR3 length is 16 residues. Deletions cut 4 bases from V and 0 bases from J, with 14 bases between. The germline gives CDR1 SGHRS, CDR2 YFSETQ. The CDR3 region has the DNA TGCGCCAGCAGCCGAAACAGGGAGAGCTCCTACAATGAGCAGTTCTTC. It translates to CASSRNRESSYNEQFF. Together with reference TRBV5-1 and TRBJ2-1, the CDR3 gives the full variable domain: KAGVTQTPRYLIKTRGQQVTLSCSPISGHRSVSWYQQTPGQGLQFLFEYFSETQRNKGNFPGRFSGRQFSNSRSEMNVSTLELGDSALYLCASSRNRESSYNEQFFGPGTRLTVL.

This chain links TRBV7-9 with TRBJ2-7; D is tentatively TRBD1 or TRBD2 (6 bases each). The CDR3 has 16 residues. Deletions cut 1 base from V and 2 bases from J, with 15 bases between. The germline V gene has CDR1 SEHNR and CDR2 FQNEAQ (reference sequence). CDR3 loop: CASSLGGDTNTYEQYF. DNA for the CDR3: TGTGCCAGCAGCTTAGGGGGGGACACCAACACCTACGAGCAGTACTTC.

V is TRBV27 and J is TRBJ2-5; D remains ambiguous. Deletions cut 2 bases from V and 4 bases from J, with 11 bases between. This CDR3 is built from 14 residues. Germline assignment: CDR1 MNHEY and CDR2 SMNVEV (reference sequence). CDR3 in DNA: TGTGCCAGCAGTTTAACACGATGGGGAGAGACCCAGTACTTC. The encoded protein is CASSLTRWGETQYF.

V usage is TRBV9 and J usage is TRBJ2-6, with TRBD1 matching over 8 bases. Losses at the gene ends were 2 bases for V and 3 bases for J; bases not matched to a gene: 4. The CDR3 totals 16 residues. Germline CDR1 SGDLS, CDR2 YYNGEE. For the CDR3, the DNA is TGTGCCAGCAGCGTCCGCAGGGGGCTTGGGGCCAACGTCCTGACTTTC. Encoded protein: CASSVRRGLGANVLTF.

This clone is a singleton in its sample. The chain is built from TRBV30 and TRBJ2-2, with D perhaps TRBD2 (5 bases). Germline V lookup: CDR1 GTSNPN, CDR2 SVGIG (reference sequence). The CDR3 consists of 14 residues. V dropped 1 base and J dropped 6 bases, with 12 bases sitting between them. CDR3 sequence (DNA): TGTGCCTGGAGTGGGGGAACTAGTCCCGGGGAGCTGTTTTTT. This encodes CAWSGGTSPGELFF.

The J gene is TRBJ1-1, the V gene TRBV28; D remains unclear. The CDR3 is made up of 15 amino acids. The germline V gene encodes CDR1 MDHEN and CDR2 SYDVKM. V lost 2 bases and J 1 base, leaving 11 bases between the germline ends. The CDR3 DNA reads as TGTGCCAGCAGTTTAACGACTGGAGGGAACACTGAAGCTTTCTTT. Translation gives CASSLTTGGNTEAFF.

The J gene is TRBJ2-7, the V gene TRBV27, with 10 bases matching TRBD2. This CDR3 spans 16 amino acids. V lost 5 bases and J lost 3; bases outside the gene matches: 10. Germline values: CDR1 MNHEY, CDR2 SMNVEV (reference sequence). The CDR3 DNA reads as TGTGCCAGCAGTCCCTCTAGCGGGAGCTTAAGCTACGAGCAGTACTTC. Protein product: CASSPSSGSLSYEQYF.

V is TRBV7-9 and J is TRBJ2-5; 7 bases are a match to TRBD2. V lost 5 bases and J lost 2; bases outside the gene matches: 8. The CDR3 has 15 residues. CDR1 SEHNR and CDR2 FQNEAQ come from the germline V gene (reference sequence). CDR3 sequence: CASSQIAGEQETQYF. The CDR3, as DNA: TGTGCCAGCAGCCAAATCGCGGGAGAGCAAGAGACCCAGTACTTC.

The chain is built from TRBV28 and TRBJ2-3; 8 bases agree with TRBD1. Trimming at V came to 6 bases and at J to 4 bases, leaving 6 bases not matched to a gene. The CDR3 contains 14 residues. Germline V gene data show CDR1 as MDHEN and CDR2 as SYDVKM. This CDR3 is CASRQGVLADTQYF. The CDR3 region has the DNA TGTGCCAGCAGACAGGGGGTATTGGCAGATACGCAGTATTTT.

The chain carries TRBV29-1 and TRBJ1-1; D not resolved. The V end was cut by 2 bases, the J end by 0 bases, with 7 bases between. From germline, CDR1 is SQVTM and CDR2 ANQGSEA. CDR3 length: 13 amino acids. The CDR3 here is CSVERALNTEAFF. Here the CDR3 DNA reads TGCAGCGTTGAAAGGGCCCTGAACACTGAAGCTTTCTTT.

V is TRBV5-8 and J is TRBJ2-3; possibly TRBD1 for D (6 bases). The V gene's germline CDR1 is SGHTS and CDR2 YDEGEE. Trimming removed 5 bases from V and 0 bases from J, with 16 bases in between. The CDR3 contains 16 residues. CDR3 DNA sequence: TGTGCCAGCAGTTTGCGACAGGTCACTAGCACAGATACGCAGTATTTT. Amino acids: CASSLRQVTSTDTQYF.

The chain is built from TRBV29-1 and TRBJ2-7, with D perhaps TRBD1 (5 bases). The CDR3 runs 13 residues. Germline CDR1 reads SQVTM; CDR2 reads ANQGSEA. Trimming took 6 bases from V and 3 from J, leaving 15 bases between them. The CDR3 is CSVIGERRYEQYF. In DNA form, the CDR3 reads TGCAGCGTCATAGGGGAACGACGCTACGAGCAGTACTTC.

Written as DNA, the CDR3 is TGTGCCACCAGGGGCCAAGCCACTAACTATGGCTACACCTTC. Residues: CATRGQATNYGYTF. The chain has TRBV13 and TRBJ1-2, with D possibly TRBD1 on 6 matching bases. Trimming shortened V by 10 bases and J by 0 bases, and 15 bases separated the two germline ends. Germline CDR1 PRHDT, CDR2 FYEKMQ (reference sequence). This CDR3 spans 14 amino acids.

The chain employs TRBV4-2 and TRBJ1-5; D is possibly TRBD1 (5 bases). Looked up from germline, CDR1 is LGHNA and CDR2 is YNFKEQ. This CDR3 has 17 amino acids. V lost 0 bases and J 2 bases, leaving 14 bases between the germline ends. The CDR3 spells CASSQDVRGRGNQPQHF. Here the CDR3 DNA reads TGTGCCAGCAGCCAAGATGTCCGGGGACGGGGCAATCAGCCCCAGCATTTT.